These T cell receptor beta chains were read from a single sample in a study of control samples from healthy donors and cancer patients. Some clones are missing from TCRdb's copy, which holds only in-frame ones; the method was immunoSEQ multiplex PCR. The table shows about 110,000 clones, with 90% occurring only once. Sequencing was carried out using blood. The origin of the receptors is a human donor in good health. The donor label of this sample is uncertain. Each CDR3 is given with its conserved first and last residue. D genes are given only for firm matches. Clone size, where shown, is once, few, many, or a class for clones that have expanded.

>NA|TRBJ1-3|TRBV9|NA
CASSVERDSGNTIYF
TGTGCCAGCAGCGTAGAGCGGGACTCTGGAAACACCATATATTTT
>NA|TRBJ1-5|TRBV24-1|NA
CATSDDYSNQPQHF
TGTGCCACCAGTGATGACTATAGCAATCAGCCCCAGCATTTT
>NA|TRBJ1-5|TRBV6-5|NA
CASRGSQRWQPQHF
TGTGCCAGCCGAGGCAGTCAGCGGTGGCAGCCCCAGCATTTT
>NA|TRBJ1-2|TRBV2|NA
CASSDWLVANYGYTF
TGTGCCAGCAGTGATTGGTTGGTGGCTAACTATGGCTACACCTTC
>NA|TRBJ2-2|TRBV19|NA
CASSFPGRNGELFF
TGTGCCAGTAGTTTCCCAGGGCGGAACGGGGAGCTGTTTTTT
>TRBD1|TRBJ2-6|TRBV3-1/TRBV3-2|few
CASSPRTGTGLVLTF
TGTGCCAGCAGCCCCAGAACCGGGACAGGGCTCGTCCTGACTTTC
>NA|TRBJ1-1|TRBV7-9|NA
CASSLRGDTEAFF
TGTGCCAGCAGCTTGCGGGGCGACACTGAAGCTTTCTTT
>TRBD1|TRBJ2-1|TRBV29-1|NA
CSVLSSGQGANEQFF
TGCAGCGTTCTCTCCTCGGGACAGGGGGCCAATGAGCAGTTCTTC
>NA|TRBJ1-1|TRBV28|NA
CASSFKGFTEAFF
TGTGCCAGCAGTTTTAAGGGATTCACTGAAGCTTTCTTT
>NA|TRBJ1-5|TRBV29-1|NA
CSVDTGRGQPQHF
TGCAGCGTTGATACAGGGAGGGGACAGCCCCAGCATTTT
>NA|TRBJ1-6|TRBV4-2|NA
CASSQEPGTLNSPLHF
TGTGCCAGCAGCCAGGAACCCGGGACCCTTAATTCACCCCTCCACTTT
>TRBD1|TRBJ2-2|TRBV27|NA
CASSPDRADGELFF
TGTGCCAGCAGCCCCGACAGGGCCGACGGGGAGCTGTTTTTT
>NA|TRBJ2-3|TRBV5-4|NA
CASSLNTDTQYF
TGTGCCAGCAGCTTGAACACAGATACGCAGTATTTT
>TRBD1|TRBJ1-1|TRBV7-9|NA
CASKGAGAEAFF
TGTGCCAGCAAGGGGGCGGGCGCTGAAGCTTTCTTT
>NA|TRBJ2-2|TRBV5-6|NA
CASSLEHTGELFF
TGTGCCAGCAGCTTGGAACATACTGGGGAGCTGTTTTTT
>NA|TRBJ2-1|TRBV28|few
CASTPRDAGLNEQFF
TGTGCCAGCACCCCCCGGGACGCGGGCTTGAATGAGCAGTTCTTC
>NA|TRBJ1-2|TRBV3-1/TRBV3-2|NA
CASSHLDNYGYTF
TGTGCCAGCAGCCACTTGGATAACTATGGCTACACCTTC
>NA|TRBJ2-2|TRBV5-4|NA
CASSLLANTGELFF
TGTGCCAGCAGCTTGTTGGCGAACACCGGGGAGCTGTTTTTT
>NA|TRBJ2-5|TRBV30|NA
CAWQGLGETQYF
TGTGCCTGGCAGGGTTTGGGGGAGACCCAGTACTTC
>NA|TRBJ1-2|TRBV7-8|few
CASSPRPGAAYGYTF
TGTGCCAGCAGCCCACGCCCAGGGGCCGCCTATGGCTACACCTTC
>TRBD1|TRBJ2-3|TRBV30|NA
CACDPPGQGTDTQYF
TGTGCCTGCGACCCGCCGGGACAGGGAACAGATACGCAGTATTTT
>TRBD2|TRBJ2-3|TRBV5-4|NA
CASSLAGGQDTQYF
TGTGCCAGCAGCTTGGCGGGAGGGCAAGATACGCAGTATTTT
>TRBD1|TRBJ2-6|TRBV11-2|NA
CASIGGTGDSGANVLTF
TGTGCCAGCATCGGGGGGACAGGGGACTCTGGGGCCAACGTCCTGACTTTC
>NA|TRBJ2-3|TRBV11-3|NA
CARGQLDDTDTQYF
TGTGCCAGAGGACAGTTGGATGACACAGATACGCAGTATTTT
>TRBD1|TRBJ1-1|TRBV2|NA
CASLPDRETEAFF
TGTGCCAGCCTTCCGGACAGGGAGACTGAAGCTTTCTTT
>TRBD2|TRBJ2-3|TRBV7-6|NA
CASSPTSGEQDTQYF
TGTGCCAGCAGCCCGACTAGCGGGGAGCAAGATACGCAGTATTTT
>NA|TRBJ1-4|TRBV19|NA
CASTGSASREKLFF
TGTGCCAGTACAGGTTCGGCCTCACGGGAAAAACTGTTTTTT